The 19 T cell receptor beta chains in this list originate from one sample, sequenced in a study of immune cell composition in non-small cell lung cancer. The method was immunoSEQ multiplex PCR; TCRdb's version includes in-frame clones alone and lacks a portion of them. The data show 2,500 to 3,500 clones, around 69% seen once. The source material was lung tumor tissue. These receptors were obtained from a human donor with non-small cell lung cancer.

The chain joins TRBV4-1 to TRBJ2-5; a possible D gene is TRBD2 (6 bases). There are 16 residues in the CDR3. V lost 0 bases to trimming and J lost 1 base, with 12 bases between them. From germline, CDR1 is MGHRA and CDR2 YSYEKL. The CDR3 loop reads CASSQDPAGTQETQYF. The DNA of the CDR3 is TGCGCCAGCAGCCAAGATCCTGCGGGGACCCAAGAGACCCAGTACTTC.

The chain joins TRBV5-1 to TRBJ1-1; possibly TRBD1 for D (6 bases). Per germline, CDR1 SGHRS and CDR2 YFSETQ. Between the trimmed V and J ends, which lost 0 bases and 4 bases, there was a span of 13 bases. The CDR3 is 15 amino acids. The CDR3 protein is CASSLAQGRPTEAFF. The DNA for the CDR3 is TGCGCCAGCAGCTTGGCCCAGGGGCGGCCCACTGAAGCTTTCTTT.

This clone was counted a few times. V is TRBV4-1 and J is TRBJ1-2, with unresolved D. Trimming took 1 base from V and 10 from J, leaving 10 bases between them. The CDR3 totals 12 residues. Looked up from germline, CDR1 is MGHRA and CDR2 is YSYEKL. In nucleotides, the CDR3 is TGCGCCAGCAGCCAAGGATCGGGTGACTACACCTTC. Its protein is CASSQGSGDYTF.

The CDR3 region is CASSLFGRDVYQPQHF. The CDR3 region has the DNA TGTGCCAGCAGTTTATTCGGCAGGGATGTTTATCAGCCCCAGCATTTT. The chain employs TRBV27 and TRBJ1-5; a possible D gene is TRBD1 (5 bases). V lost 1 base, J lost 5 bases, and 15 bases lay in between. In germline, CDR1 is MNHEY, CDR2 SMNVEV (reference sequence). The CDR3 runs to 16 residues.

The V call is TRBV18, the J call TRBJ1-2; D may be TRBD1 (5 bases). The CDR3 spans 14 residues. Deletions cut 2 bases from V and 1 base from J, with 8 bases between. Germline assignment: CDR1 KGHSH and CDR2 LQKENI. The CDR3 DNA sequence: TGTGCCAGCTCACCAGGGGCCGATAACTATGGCTACACCTTC. Its translation: CASSPGADNYGYTF.

The chain links TRBV10-3 to TRBJ2-3; D gene uncertain. The CDR3 covers 16 residues. The V and J ends lost 0 bases and 6 bases respectively, with 16 bases between them. CDR1 is ENHRY, CDR2 SYGVKD, per germline. The CDR3 spells CAISESGSNLGDTQYF. The CDR3 DNA sequence: TGTGCCATCAGTGAGTCTGGTAGTAACCTCGGGGATACGCAGTATTTT.

V is TRBV30 and J is TRBJ1-6; TRBD1 might be the D (5 bases). V was shortened by 1 base and J by 4 bases, with 5 bases between the two germline ends. The V gene's germline CDR1 is GTSNPN and CDR2 SVGIG (reference sequence). The CDR3 contains 13 residues. CDR3 amino acids: CAWSGQYNSPLHF. The CDR3 coding sequence is TGTGCCTGGAGTGGACAGTATAATTCACCCCTCCACTTT. Supplemented by reference TRBV30 and TRBJ1-6, the full variable domain reads SQTIHQWPATLVQPVGSPLSLECTVEGTSNPNLYWYRQAAGRGLQLLFYSVGIGQISSEVPQNLSASRPQDRQFILSSKKLLLSDSGFYLCAWSGQYNSPLHFGNGTRLTVT.

This clone was seen a few times. The rearrangement uses TRBV5-5 and TRBJ2-7; D possibly corresponds to TRBD2 (7 bases). The CDR3 totals 14 residues. V was pared by 3 bases and J by 11 bases, with 21 bases between. The germline V gene encodes CDR1 SGHKS and CDR2 YYEKEE (reference sequence). CDR3 amino acids: CASSSRGLGGPEYF. CDR3 sequence (DNA): TGTGCCAGCAGCTCGAGGGGCCTCGGGGGGCCCGAGTACTTC.

The table lists this clone with a few counts. This chain joins TRBV30 and TRBJ1-5; no clear D gene. The CDR3 consists of 13 residues. V was trimmed by 2 bases and J by 6 bases, leaving 11 bases between them. Per germline, CDR1 GTSNPN and CDR2 SVGIG (reference sequence). The CDR3 DNA is TGTGCCTGGAGTTTCCACGGTGCTCAGCCCCAGCATTTT. Translated, it gives CAWSFHGAQPQHF.

This chain connects TRBV4-1 to TRBJ2-7, with D hard to call. Trimming pared 3 bases from V and 3 bases from J, leaving 12 bases between. CDR3 length: 14 residues. The V gene's germline CDR1 is MGHRA and CDR2 YSYEKL. DNA of the CDR3: TGCGCCAGCAGCCAGGCCCCCGAAATCTACGAGCAGTACTTC. Translated, it gives CASSQAPEIYEQYF.

This chain links TRBV15 with TRBJ2-2; D is undetermined. This CDR3 has 13 residues. V lost 0 bases, J lost 7 bases, and 6 bases lay in between. Germline V gives CDR1 LNHNV, CDR2 YYDKDF (reference sequence). The chain's CDR3 is CATSRDLGGELFF. In DNA, the CDR3 is TGTGCCACCAGCAGAGATCTCGGCGGGGAGCTGTTTTTT.

In its sample, this clone was seen once. The chain couples TRBV5-1 to TRBJ2-5, with 7 bases aligning to TRBD1. The CDR3 is 13 residues long. Germline V gene data show CDR1 as SGHRS and CDR2 as YFSETQ. Germline trimming cut 3 bases from V and 5 bases from J; bases unmatched to any gene: 4. CDR3 sequence (DNA): TGCGCCAGCAGCTGGGACAGACGGGAGACCCAGTACTTC. Its translation is CASSWDRRETQYF.

This CDR3 is CATSRDRQNYGYTF. CDR3 in DNA: TGTGCCACCAGCAGAGATCGACAGAACTATGGCTACACCTTC. The gene calls are TRBV15 and TRBJ1-2; D may be TRBD1 (5 bases). Trimming pared 0 bases from V and 2 bases from J, leaving 7 bases between. In germline, CDR1 is LNHNV, CDR2 YYDKDF (reference sequence). CDR3 length equals 14 residues.

V and J are TRBV6-4 and TRBJ1-1; D may be TRBD1 (6 bases). Germline CDR1 and CDR2: MRHNA and SNTAGT. The CDR3 runs 13 residues. V lost 4 bases and J lost 5, with 11 bases in between. The CDR3 sequence is CASSAGARTEAFF. CDR3 coding DNA: TGTGCCAGCAGTGCAGGGGCTCGGACTGAAGCTTTCTTT.

This clone is categorized as hyperexpanded. The chain uses TRBV9 and TRBJ1-2; 7 positions match TRBD1. V lost 5 bases, J lost 3 bases, and 7 bases stayed unmatched. CDR1 and CDR2 (germline): SGDLS, YYNGEE. The CDR3 is made up of 14 amino acids. The CDR3 DNA reads TGTGCCAGCAGAGGGGGGACAGAGGACTATGGCTACACCTTC. This encodes CASRGGTEDYGYTF.

The rearrangement uses TRBV4-2 and TRBJ2-2; 13 nucleotides align to TRBD2. Germline V CDR1 and CDR2: LGHNA, YNFKEQ. This CDR3 region has 16 residues. J lost 3 bases, V lost 5 bases, and 3 bases had no gene match. The CDR3 nucleotides are TGTGCCAGCAGCTATGGACTAGCGGGAGACACCGGGGAGCTGTTTTTT. Encoded protein: CASSYGLAGDTGELFF.

The genes are TRBV5-4 and TRBJ2-4, with 9 nucleotides matching TRBD1. The J segment lost 7 bases and the V segment lost 0 bases, leaving 5 bases of the junction unmatched. This CDR3 comprises 15 residues. Per germline, CDR1 SGHNT and CDR2 YYREEE (reference sequence). The chain's CDR3 is CASSLAAQGANIQYF. CDR3 nucleotide sequence: TGTGCCAGCAGCTTGGCTGCACAGGGGGCTAACATTCAGTACTTC. The full variable domain, in which reference TRBV5-4 and TRBJ2-4 provide the parts outside the CDR3, is ETGVTQSPTHLIKTRGQQVTLRCSSQSGHNTVSWYQQALGQGPQFIFQYYREEENGRGNFPPRFSGLQFPNYSSELNVNALELDDSALYLCASSLAAQGANIQYFGAGTRLSVL.

The CDR3 nucleotides read TGTGCCAGCAGCTTAGTGCCCTTCAGCGGGAGAGGGTACGAGCAGTACTTC. Translated, it gives CASSLVPFSGRGYEQYF. The chain has TRBV11-2 and TRBJ2-7; 8 bases are shared with TRBD2. Germline V gene data show CDR1 as SGHAT and CDR2 as FQNNGV. The ends lost 1 base at V and 4 bases at J; junction bases unmatched: 12. This CDR3 region has 17 residues.

For this clone: The sample contains more than one DNA sequence encoding this CDR3. V usage is TRBV7-2 and J usage is TRBJ2-3; TRBD2 agrees at 8 bases. After removal of 2 bases from V and 3 bases from J, the junction contained 1 base not matched to a gene. CDR1 SGHTA and CDR2 FQGNSA come from the germline V gene. The CDR3 consists of 14 residues. CDR3 nucleotides: TGTGCCAGCAGCTTAAGCGGGAGAACAGATACGCAGTATTTT. This translates into CASSLSGRTDTQYF.